This T cell receptor beta chain was sequenced for a study of blood T cell repertoires in COVID-19 (TCRdb year 2020). For the wider study: Samples from collaborators originated in the United States, Italy and Spain and spanned both the acute and convalescent phases of COVID-19. The prospective study material was composed of cDNA or gDNA derived from T cells, B-cell-depleted T cells, or PBMCs. Deeply sampled blood TCRbeta repertoires from subjects exposed to, actively infected with, or recovered from COVID-19 were included in the dataset. A freely available public database, intended as a resource for researchers studying the immune response to SARS-CoV-2, is where the repertoires were released. The samples were drawn from the first 160 participants of the ongoing ImmuneRACE study and from some 1,300 subjects provided by 6 global collaborators. Nearly every sample came with metadata listing a de-identified subject ID, COVID-19 status, age in years and sex. HLA class I and class II types, where available, came from metadata supplied by the sample provider rather than from assay-based typing. The paper's findings and limits, for the study overall: How much clinical and demographic metadata was included differed by source and by participant, and the metadata was provided uncurated.

Remarks on this clone: Its target antigen remains unknown. No base quality values were provided; no much bigger clone lies one nucleotide off.

The immunoSEQ Assay, a bias-controlled multiplex PCR, was used to amplify TCRbeta CDR3 regions from genomic DNA. Per the original workflow: Nucleated cell counts per sample were estimated from amplification of reference gene primers within the assay. Sequence reads were collapsed and filtered to measure the absolute abundance of every unique TCRbeta CDR3 rearrangement. For each sample, productive Simpson clonality was calculated as the square root of Simpson's diversity index over productive rearrangements. TCRdb's version of the immuneACCESS table is confined to in-frame rearrangements and falls short of the full clone set. An unresolved V gene accounts for under half of the shortfall where checked; the remainder is of unknown origin. V and J calls and clone size follow that table, whereas D and trimming were derived from the DNA. The sample profile shows 220,000 or so clones; about 83% of them were found once. Approximately 6.2% of the sample is held by the ten biggest clonotypes.

Trimming at the junction amounts to 3 bases on V and 4 bases on J, and the germline ends lie 18 bases apart. CDR1 and CDR2 were assigned from the germline V gene (reference sequence) as LNHNV and YYDKDF. The cysteine opens and the phenylalanine closes a CDR3 of 17 amino acids. Of the read, only the CDR3 DNA is kept; its 51 bases are in frame from base 1. Participants in the prospective study were enrolled through a virtual design, were aged roughly 18 to 100 years, and lived in roughly 24 United States geographic areas. In the prospective study, participants were assigned to cohorts based on the clinical history participants reported in a screening survey and a study questionnaire. Recovered participants in ImmuneRACE Cohort 3 were defined by two consecutive negative NP/OP PCR tests, clearance by a healthcare professional, or resolution of symptoms. Each participant in the prospective study had whole blood, serum and a nasopharyngeal or oropharyngeal swab collected by mobile phlebotomists. Participants in the prospective study had the option to provide additional blood draws and questionnaires over an approximately two-month period. Before DNA extraction, blood samples from the prospective study were shipped at room temperature or frozen.

Input material: PBMCs or T cells enriched from blood (not recorded which). This sequence originates from a woman aged 40 to 50 who had recovered from COVID-19. Here the chain combines TRBV15 and TRBJ1-4; D gene: possibly TRBD1, on 5 matching bases. The DNA is TGTGCCACCAGCAGGCACAGGACGACCTACTTTAATGAAAAACTGTTTTTT. The encoded protein is CATSRHRTTYFNEKLFF. Full variable domain (CDR3 extended with the reference TRBV15 and TRBJ1-4 proteins): DAMVIQNPRYQVTQFGKPVTLSCSQTLNHNVMYWYQQKSSQAPKLLFHYYDKDFNNEADTPDNFQSRRPNTSFCFLDIRSPGLGDTAMYLCATSRHRTTYFNEKLFFGSGTQLSVL.